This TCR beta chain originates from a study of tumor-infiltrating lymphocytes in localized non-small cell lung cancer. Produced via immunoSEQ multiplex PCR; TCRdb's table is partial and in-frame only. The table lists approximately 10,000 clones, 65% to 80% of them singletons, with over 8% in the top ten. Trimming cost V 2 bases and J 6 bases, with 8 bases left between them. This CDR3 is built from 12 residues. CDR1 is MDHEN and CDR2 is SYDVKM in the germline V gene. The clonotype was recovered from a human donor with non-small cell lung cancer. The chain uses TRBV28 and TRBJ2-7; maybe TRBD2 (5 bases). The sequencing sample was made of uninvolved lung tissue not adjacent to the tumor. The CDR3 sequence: CASSLIASEQYF. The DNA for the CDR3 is TGTGCCAGCAGTTTAATAGCGAGCGAGCAGTACTTC.